This T cell receptor (beta chain) emerged from a study of STAT5B mutations in CD4+ large granular lymphocyte leukemia. Findings of the study overall: Data were not HLA-matched across samples. CD4-sorted patient repertoires seemed more clonal than healthy CD4+ repertoires.

Worth noting for this clone: Its antigen is unknown.

The J segment lost 2 bases and the V segment lost 6 bases, leaving 8 bases of the junction unmatched. This CDR3 is 15 amino acids long. Germline-derived CDR1 and CDR2 are MNHEY and SMNVEV (reference sequence). Controls came from buffy coats of healthy blood donors. Some clones are missing from TCRdb's copy, which holds only in-frame ones; the method was immunoSEQ multiplex PCR. This table holds more than 45,000 clones, roughly 72% found once. The genes are TRBV27 and TRBJ2-5, with 8 bases matching TRBD2. The receptor comes from a human donor in good health. Sequencing input: CD4+ T cells from blood buffy coats. The CDR3: CASSPIVAGQETQYF. As DNA, the CDR3 is TGTGCCAGCAGCCCCATAGTAGCGGGGCAAGAGACCCAGTACTTC.